This T cell receptor beta chain was sequenced for a study of radiation and T cells in renal cell carcinoma. Whole-study context: Nephrectomy followed 15 Gy stereotactic body radiation by 4 weeks. Findings and limits, study-wide: Pretreatment tumor biopsies were lacking, so baseline clonotypes are unknown. In blood, top tumor clones expanded by 2 weeks, shrinking by 4.

The time point was: baseline pretreatment blood. Documented treatment: 15 Gy SBRT to primary tumor, nephrectomy 4 weeks later. Clear cell pathology was present in this patient's renal cell carcinoma. About this clone itself: Its antigen is undetermined.

Trimming removed 0 bases at V and 9 bases at J, with 11 bases between. The CDR3 length is 14 residues. CDR1 LNHNV and CDR2 YYDKDF come from the germline V gene (reference sequence). Libraries were prepared by immunoSEQ multiplex PCR; TCRdb keeps only in-frame clonotypes and omits some of them. The sample has approximately 90,000 clones, 65% to 90% seen once. This specimen consisted of blood, obtained from a patient whose treatment included radiotherapy and nephrectomy. The TCR comes from a man between 45 and 60 years old with renal cell carcinoma. V is TRBV15 and J is TRBJ2-2; TRBD1 might be the D (5 bases). In DNA form, the CDR3 reads TGTGCCACCAGCAGAGATCTAGGGGCGAGGGAGCTGTTTTTT. Its translation is CATSRDLGARELFF.